The source of this T cell receptor (beta chain) is a study of shared clonotypes between healthy human individuals. Looking at the study overall: Each donor contributed plates that comprised three CD4 naive, three CD4 memory, two CD8 naive and one CD8 memory.

Notes on the study in general: Generation of non-shared clonotypes was less probable than generation of clonotypes shared by all four donors.

Trimming left V 0 bases short and J 1 base short, with 9 bases between. CDR3 length: 15 amino acids. Germline V CDR1 and CDR2: MNHEY, SMNVEV (reference sequence). Clones were read by immunoSEQ multiplex PCR, and TCRdb kept only the in-frame ones, dropping some. The sample records under 650,000 clones, about 96% being singletons. Of note for this clone: Its antigen is currently unknown.

Sequencing input: naive CD4+ T cells sorted from blood. Subset specified: CD45RA+ positively selected. The TCR sequence derives from a woman in her 30s in good health. The chain joins TRBV27 to TRBJ2-5, with a tentative D call TRBD1 (5 bases). Here the CDR3 reads CASSLSRQIQETQYF. DNA of the CDR3: TGTGCCAGCAGTTTATCGAGACAGATCCAAGAGACCCAGTACTTC.